Following are 25 T cell receptor beta chains from one sample sequenced in a study of tumor T cells in aggressive B-cell lymphoma. The protocol was immunoSEQ multiplex PCR, while the TCRdb copy is restricted to in-frame clones and leaves out a portion. The table has about 9,800 clones, 85% seen once. Sequenced: tumor tissue. Receptors were obtained from an adult with diffuse large B cell lymphoma.

V gene TRBV18 combines with J gene TRBJ2-3, with 10 positions matching TRBD2. This CDR3 is 15 amino acids long. From germline, CDR1 is KGHSH and CDR2 LQKENI. With 3 bases clipped from V and 9 bases from J, the junction kept 9 bases outside the gene matches. The CDR3 region is CASSPSSGRAMTQYF. CDR3 sequence (DNA): TGTGCCAGCTCACCGTCTAGCGGGAGAGCAATGACGCAGTATTTT. The variable domain in full, completed from reference TRBV18 and TRBJ2-3, reads NAGVMQNPRHLVRRRGQEARLRCSPMKGHSHVYWYRQLPEEGLKFMVYLQKENIIDESGMPKERFSAEFPKEGPSILRIQQVVRGDSAAYFCASSPSSGRAMTQYFGPGTRLTVL.

The rearrangement joins TRBV27 to TRBJ2-1; TRBD2 aligns across 11 bases. The CDR3 is made up of 16 amino acids. With V trimmed by 0 bases and J by 4 bases, 2 bases remained unmatched. Germline V gene lookup returns CDR1 MNHEY and CDR2 SMNVEV (reference sequence). The CDR3 region is CASSLSLAGGYNEQFF. Here the CDR3 DNA reads TGTGCCAGCAGTTTATCTCTAGCGGGAGGATACAATGAGCAGTTCTTC.

The rearrangement joins TRBV5-1 to TRBJ2-2; TRBD1 aligns across 7 bases. Germline trimming cut 3 bases from V and 5 bases from J; bases unmatched to any gene: 7. The CDR3 is 15 amino acids. Per germline, CDR1 SGHRS and CDR2 YFSETQ. CDR3: CASSSIQGKTGELFF. CDR3 DNA sequence: TGCGCCAGCAGCTCGATACAGGGGAAGACCGGGGAGCTGTTTTTT.

The chain carries TRBV25-1 and TRBJ1-5; TRBD1 matches at 8 bases. Unmatched junction bases numbered 11, after V lost 4 bases and J lost 3 bases. The CDR3 totals 17 residues. CDR1 is MGHDK and CDR2 is SYGVNS in the germline V gene. As DNA, the CDR3 is TGTGCCAGCAGTGGGGGGTCGGGACAGGCGAACAATCAGCCCCAGCATTTT. Protein product: CASSGGSGQANNQPQHF.

V gene TRBV7-9 combines with J gene TRBJ2-2; 11 nucleotides match TRBD2. The ends lost 5 bases at V and 4 bases at J; junction bases unmatched: 3. Germline values: CDR1 SEHNR, CDR2 FQNEAQ (reference sequence). The CDR3 consists of 15 residues. CDR3 region: CASSPGTSGTGELFF. Written as DNA, the CDR3 is TGTGCCAGCAGCCCTGGGACTAGCGGCACCGGGGAGCTGTTTTTT.

This sequence joins TRBV7-8 and TRBJ1-4; the D gene is possibly TRBD1 (5 bases). CDR1 is SGHVS, CDR2 FQNEAQ, per germline. The germline V and J ends were trimmed by 3 bases and 7 bases, with 24 bases remaining between them. This CDR3 has 18 amino acids. In DNA, the CDR3 is TGTGCCAGCAGCTTCACTTCGGGGGTGGCCCTCTCGACTGAAAAACTGTTTTTT. Its translation: CASSFTSGVALSTEKLFF.

This chain joins TRBV30 and TRBJ1-6; no clear D gene. The CDR3 has 15 residues. Germline V gene lookup returns CDR1 GTSNPN and CDR2 SVGIG (reference sequence). Trimming stripped 6 bases from V and 8 bases from J, with 20 bases between. The CDR3 sequence is CACNKAGRVDSPLHF. CDR3 sequence (DNA): TGTGCCTGTAACAAAGCGGGTAGAGTCGATTCACCCCTCCACTTT.

V is TRBV7-9 and J is TRBJ2-3; TRBD2 agrees at 9 bases. The length of the CDR3 is 16 residues. V gave up 0 bases and J gave up 1 base; unmatched junction bases: 2. Germline CDR1 SEHNR, CDR2 FQNEAQ (reference sequence). The DNA of the CDR3 is TGTGCCAGCAGCTTAGCGACTAGCGGAGGCACAGATACGCAGTATTTT. Translated, it gives CASSLATSGGTDTQYF. The complete variable domain, with remaining parts taken from reference TRBV7-9 and TRBJ2-3, reads DTGVSQNPRHKITKRGQNVTFRCDPISEHNRLYWYRQTLGQGPEFLTYFQNEAQLEKSRLLSDRFSAERPKGSFSTLEIQRTEQGDSAMYLCASSLATSGGTDTQYFGPGTRLTVL.

The rearrangement links TRBV5-4 to TRBJ2-3; 10 bases align to TRBD1. The CDR3 length is 15 residues. V lost 0 bases, J lost 4 bases, and 2 bases stayed unmatched. Germline assignment: CDR1 SGHNT and CDR2 YYREEE (reference sequence). Here the CDR3 reads CASSLATGGADTQYF. Here the CDR3 DNA reads TGTGCCAGCAGCTTGGCGACAGGGGGCGCAGATACGCAGTATTTT.

V is TRBV10-3 and J is TRBJ2-5; 12 bases agree with TRBD1. The DNA end favors TRBJ2-7, so the J call may be wrong. CDR1 is ENHRY, CDR2 SYGVKD, per germline. This CDR3 contains 14 residues. This CDR3 is CAISLGQGAYEQYF. The CDR3 DNA reads TGTGCCATCAGTTTGGGACAGGGGGCTTACGAGCAGTACTTC.

V gene TRBV19 combines with J gene TRBJ2-7, with 9 positions matching TRBD1. The length of the CDR3 is 14 residues. Per germline, CDR1 LNHDA and CDR2 SQIVND (reference sequence). Trimming took 4 bases from V and 4 from J; bases not matched to a gene: 5. The CDR3 protein is CASSRGQGGYEQYF. CDR3 bases: TGTGCCAGTAGTAGGGGACAGGGAGGGTACGAGCAGTACTTC.

The V and J genes are TRBV4-3 and TRBJ1-3; no reliable D call. The CDR3 runs to 16 residues. Germline V gene sequence: CDR1 LGHNA, CDR2 YSLEER. V lost 2 bases and J 4 bases, leaving 15 bases between the germline ends. CDR3 DNA: TGCGCCAGCAGCCAAATATCCGGGGATGCAGGAAACACCATATATTTT. Its protein product is CASSQISGDAGNTIYF.

The chain carries TRBV29-1 and TRBJ2-5, with 7 positions matching TRBD1. The CDR3 covers 12 residues. V lost 3 bases, J lost 7 bases, and 5 bases stayed unmatched. Germline V gene sequence: CDR1 SQVTM, CDR2 ANQGSEA. The CDR3 bases are TGCAGCGTTGAGAGGGGGCGAGTGACCCAGTACTTC. It is translated as CSVERGRVTQYF.

The V call is TRBV2, the J call TRBJ2-1; possibly TRBD2 for D (5 bases). Per the germline V gene, CDR1 is SNHLY and CDR2 is FYNNEI. Between the trimmed V and J ends, which lost 7 bases and 0 bases, there was a span of 13 bases. The CDR3 extends over 15 amino acids. CDR3 protein: CASMPLLVSYNEQFF. CDR3 nucleotides: TGTGCCAGCATGCCCCTACTAGTCTCCTACAATGAGCAGTTCTTC.

The chain is built from TRBV11-3 and TRBJ2-7; 8 bases map to TRBD1. The CDR3 is 13 amino acids. The V and J ends lost 5 bases and 5 bases, in that order; junction bases with no gene match: 5. CDR1 SGHNT and CDR2 YENEEA come from the germline V gene. CDR3 sequence: CASSLRGRDEQYF. The CDR3 coding sequence is TGTGCCAGCAGCCTCAGGGGGCGCGACGAGCAGTACTTC. Looking up the rest from reference TRBV11-3 and TRBJ2-7 gives the full variable domain: EAGVVQSPRYKIIEKKQPVAFWCNPISGHNTLYWYLQNLGQGPELLIRYENEEAVDDSQLPKDRFSAERLKGVDSTLKIQPAELGDSAVYLCASSLRGRDEQYFGPGTRLTVT.

The genes are TRBV6-5 and TRBJ2-5; 8 nucleotides match TRBD1. V trimming: 8 bases; J trimming: 4 bases; junction bases outside the gene matches: 3. The germline gives CDR1 MNHEY, CDR2 SVGAGI. The CDR3 extends over 12 amino acids. As DNA, the CDR3 is TGTGCCAGCCCCGACAGGGGAGAGACCCAGTACTTC. Translated, it gives CASPDRGETQYF.

The CDR3 nucleotides are TGTGCCAGCAGCTTGGCCTGGGGGCTGGGTGAGACCCAGTACTTC. This sequence encodes CASSLAWGLGETQYF. J is TRBJ2-5 and V is TRBV5-4, with TRBD1 as a possible D gene (6 bases). The CDR3 loop spans 15 amino acids. Germline V lookup: CDR1 SGHNT, CDR2 YYREEE (reference sequence). V lost 0 bases, J lost 5 bases, and 14 bases lay in between.

This rearrangement joins TRBV2 to TRBJ2-2, with 8 bases lining up with TRBD2. V lost 7 bases, J lost 3 bases, and 10 bases stayed unmatched. This CDR3 has 16 amino acids. Germline CDR1 reads SNHLY; CDR2 reads FYNNEI. CDR3 sequence reads: CASKRRAGVDTGELFF. CDR3 bases: TGTGCCAGCAAAAGGCGAGCGGGAGTAGACACCGGGGAGCTGTTTTTT.

V usage is TRBV15 and J usage is TRBJ2-3; TRBD1 matches 8 bases. V shed 5 bases and J 2 bases; nucleotides not matched to a gene: 3. CDR3 length: 14 residues. Germline V gene sequence: CDR1 LNHNV, CDR2 YYDKDF (reference sequence). The CDR3 nucleotides read TGTGCCACCAGCGAGACAGGGGACACAGATACGCAGTATTTT. Its protein is CATSETGDTDTQYF.

The chain employs TRBV29-1 and TRBJ1-1; TRBD1 aligns across 11 bases. Looked up from germline, CDR1 is SQVTM and CDR2 is ANQGSEA. Losses at the gene ends were 7 bases for V and 7 bases for J; bases not matched to a gene: 2. The CDR3 contains 11 residues. CDR3 in DNA: TGCAGCGCTGGGACAGGGGGTGAAGCTTTCTTT. As protein: CSAGTGGEAFF.

This chain's CDR3 is CASSLIPGQGETQYF. The DNA for the CDR3 is TGCGCCAGCAGCTTAATACCGGGACAGGGAGAGACCCAGTACTTC. The chain links TRBV5-1 to TRBJ2-5; 9 bases match TRBD1. J lost 4 bases, V lost 2 bases, and 6 bases had no gene match. The CDR3 has 15 amino acids. Germline CDR1 SGHRS, CDR2 YFSETQ.

The chain employs TRBV10-3 and TRBJ2-1; 7 bases line up with TRBD2. The length of the CDR3 is 16 residues. The germline V gene encodes CDR1 ENHRY and CDR2 SYGVKD. After removal of 6 bases from V and 7 bases from J, the junction contained 15 bases not matched to a gene. CDR3 region: CAISARGAGTGNEQFF. The CDR3 DNA reads TGTGCCATCAGCGCCCGGGGAGCGGGGACTGGTAATGAGCAGTTCTTC.

The gene calls are TRBV30 and TRBJ1-2; 7 bases are a match to TRBD1. CDR1 GTSNPN and CDR2 SVGIG come from the germline V gene (reference sequence). The CDR3 sequence is 13 residues long. The V segment lost 7 bases and the J segment 7 bases; nucleotides outside the gene matches: 12. Here the CDR3 DNA reads TGTGCCTCCGACGGAGGGGGCGCTTCTGGCTACACCTTC. This sequence encodes CASDGGGASGYTF.

The chain combines TRBV27 with TRBJ1-1; D uncertain. Germline CDR1 and CDR2: MNHEY and SMNVEV (reference sequence). Trimming removed 8 bases at V and 10 bases at J, with 20 bases between. The CDR3 is made up of 13 amino acids. CDR3 DNA: TGTGCCAGCTTCCAACCCCGGTATTTTCGAGCTTTCTTT. This translates into CASFQPRYFRAFF.

This clone was found once. CDR3 in amino acids: CATSRDSTYEQYF. The CDR3 nucleotides read TGTGCCACCAGCAGAGATTCAACCTACGAGCAGTACTTC. The J gene is TRBJ2-7, the V gene TRBV15; D is unclear. This CDR3 region has 13 residues. V dropped 0 bases and J dropped 2 bases, with 5 bases sitting between them. Germline V CDR1 and CDR2: LNHNV, YYDKDF (reference sequence).